This is a list of T cell receptor beta chains from one sample in a study of blood T cell repertoires in COVID-19. The data were produced by immunoSEQ multiplex PCR, yet TCRdb's version contains in-frame clones alone and is incomplete. Among around 300,000 clones listed, 88% were seen once. Sequenced: peripheral blood. These receptors were taken from a woman aged 50 to 60 with active or convalescent COVID-19. CDR3s include the opening cysteine and the closing phenylalanine or tryptophan. D genes are given only for firm matches. For some rows the clone size is stated as once, few or many, or as a class when expanded; others skip it.

v_call	j_call	clone_size	d_call	cdr3_nt	cdr3_aa
TRBV18	TRBJ1-1	-	-	TGTGCCAGCTCTACAGGGCACGGTGGGACTGAAGCTTTCTTT	CASSTGHGGTEAFF
TRBV19	TRBJ2-6	-	TRBD1	TGTGCCAGTAGTAAGCCTCAGGGGGACAGTGGGGCCAACGTCCTGACTTTC	CASSKPQGDSGANVLTF
TRBV6-4	TRBJ2-3	-	TRBD1	TGTGCCAGCGGGGGGACAGGTTCATCCACAGATACGCAGTATTTT	CASGGTGSSTDTQYF
TRBV12-3/TRBV12-4	TRBJ1-2	-	-	TGTGCCAGCAGTTTAGGCCAGGGCTACGGCTACACCTTC	CASSLGQGYGYTF
TRBV19	TRBJ1-1	-	-	TGTGCCAGTAGTATCGCCCCGGGGGGGAACACTGAAGCTTTCTTT	CASSIAPGGNTEAFF
TRBV7-8	TRBJ2-7	few	-	TGTGCCAGCAGCTTTGGGTGGCAGGGCATTCCCTACGAGCAGTACTTC	CASSFGWQGIPYEQYF
TRBV27	TRBJ2-2	-	TRBD1	TGTGCCAGCAGTTCGACAGGGGTCCACGGGGAGCTGTTTTTT	CASSSTGVHGELFF
TRBV7-2	TRBJ1-1	few	TRBD1	TGTGCCAGCAGCTCAATAATCGGGACAGGCGCTGAAGCTTTCTTT	CASSSIIGTGAEAFF
TRBV7-9	TRBJ2-5	few	-	TGTGCCAGCAGCCAGGATCATGAAGTGGGGACCCAGTACTTC	CASSQDHEVGTQYF
TRBV19	TRBJ1-1	-	-	TGTGCCAGTACCGTCACAGGGATGAACACTGAAGCTTTCTTT	CASTVTGMNTEAFF
TRBV6-5	TRBJ1-5	-	TRBD1	TGTGCCAGCACCCGGACAGGGATAGGTTATCAGCCCCAGCATTTT	CASTRTGIGYQPQHF
TRBV5-1	TRBJ2-1	-	TRBD2	TGCGCCAGCAGCGTGACCGGGACTAGCAATGAGCAGTTCTTC	CASSVTGTSNEQFF
TRBV5-1	TRBJ2-7	-	-	TGCGCCAGCAGCTCCCTACAGGGGGCGGGGGGCGAGCAGTACTTC	CASSSLQGAGGEQYF
TRBV27	TRBJ2-1	-	TRBD2	TGTGCCAGCAGTGTACTTAGCGGGTCGTACAATGAGCAGTTCTTC	CASSVLSGSYNEQFF
TRBV29-1	TRBJ2-5	-	-	TGCAGCGCCCACCCTCGGGACTGGGAAGAGACCCAGTACTTC	CSAHPRDWEETQYF
TRBV27	TRBJ1-2	-	TRBD1	TGTGCCAGCAGTTTAAGGGGGCCGGGTTACGGCTATGGCTACACCTTC	CASSLRGPGYGYGYTF
TRBV7-3	TRBJ2-2	-	TRBD1	TGTGCCAGCAGCTTATCGGGACAGGGCAGGCCTGGGAGAACCGGGGAGCTGTTTTTT	CASSLSGQGRPGRTGELFF
TRBV18	TRBJ1-6	-	-	TGTGCCAGCTCACCAAACAGCAATAATTCACCCCTCCACTTT	CASSPNSNNSPLHF
TRBV29-1	TRBJ1-2	-	TRBD1	TGCAGCGGGGGACAGGGGGCAGTTGGCTACACCTTC	CSGGQGAVGYTF
TRBV5-4	TRBJ2-7	-	TRBD1	TGTGCCAGCAGCTTGACAACAGGGGCCGTTTCTTTTGAGCAGTACTTC	CASSLTTGAVSFEQYF
TRBV5-8	TRBJ2-2	once	TRBD2	TGTGCCAGCAGCCGAATTACTAGCGGGAGTTATGCCGGGGAGCTGTTTTTT	CASSRITSGSYAGELFF
TRBV24-1	TRBJ2-7	-	TRBD2	TGTGCCACCAGTGATTTGCCTCATAGCCGGACTAGCGGGAGGCGCGAGCAGTACTTC	CATSDLPHSRTSGRREQYF